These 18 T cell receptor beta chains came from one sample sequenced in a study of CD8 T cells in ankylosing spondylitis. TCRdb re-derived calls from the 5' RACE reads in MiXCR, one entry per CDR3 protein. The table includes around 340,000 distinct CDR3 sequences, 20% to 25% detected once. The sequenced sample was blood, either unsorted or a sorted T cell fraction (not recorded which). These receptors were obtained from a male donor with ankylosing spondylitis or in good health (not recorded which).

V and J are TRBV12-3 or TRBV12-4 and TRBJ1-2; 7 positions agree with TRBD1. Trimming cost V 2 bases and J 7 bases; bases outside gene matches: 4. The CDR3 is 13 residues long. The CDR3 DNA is TGTGCCAGCAGTTTATCTGAGGGGGCTGGCTACACCTTC. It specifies CASSLSEGAGYTF.

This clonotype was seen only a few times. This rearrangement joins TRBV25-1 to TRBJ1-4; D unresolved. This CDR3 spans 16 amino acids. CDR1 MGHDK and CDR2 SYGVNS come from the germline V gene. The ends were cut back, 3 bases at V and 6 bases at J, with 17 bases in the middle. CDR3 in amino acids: CASSDIRPPSHEKLFF. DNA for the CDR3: TGTGCCAGCAGTGACATAAGGCCTCCTTCCCATGAAAAACTGTTTTTT.

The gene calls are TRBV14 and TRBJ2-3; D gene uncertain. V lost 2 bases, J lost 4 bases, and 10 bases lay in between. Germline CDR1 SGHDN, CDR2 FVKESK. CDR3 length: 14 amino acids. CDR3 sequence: CASSQTTLADTQYF. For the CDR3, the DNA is TGTGCCAGCAGCCAAACTACTTTAGCAGATACGCAGTATTTT.

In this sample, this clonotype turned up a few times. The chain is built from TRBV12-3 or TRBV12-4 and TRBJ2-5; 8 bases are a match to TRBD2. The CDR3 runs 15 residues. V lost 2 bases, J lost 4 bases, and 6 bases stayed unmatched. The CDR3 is CASSLSPGGRETQYF. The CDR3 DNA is TGTGCCAGCAGTTTAAGTCCGGGGGGGCGAGAGACCCAGTACTTC.

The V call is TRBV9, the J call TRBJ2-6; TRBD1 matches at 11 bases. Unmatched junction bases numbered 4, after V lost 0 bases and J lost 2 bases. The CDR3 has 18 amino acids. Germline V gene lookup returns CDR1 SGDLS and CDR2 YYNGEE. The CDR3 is CASSVARTGGAGANVLTF. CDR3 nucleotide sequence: TGTGCCAGCAGCGTAGCTAGGACAGGGGGCGCTGGGGCCAACGTCCTGACTTTC.

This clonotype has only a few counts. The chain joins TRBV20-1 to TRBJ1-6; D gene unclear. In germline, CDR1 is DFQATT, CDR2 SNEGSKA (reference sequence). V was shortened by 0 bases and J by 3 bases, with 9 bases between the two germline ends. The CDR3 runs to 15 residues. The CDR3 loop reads CSARDLEGYNSPLHF. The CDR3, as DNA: TGCAGTGCTAGAGATCTGGAGGGCTATAATTCACCCCTCCACTTT.

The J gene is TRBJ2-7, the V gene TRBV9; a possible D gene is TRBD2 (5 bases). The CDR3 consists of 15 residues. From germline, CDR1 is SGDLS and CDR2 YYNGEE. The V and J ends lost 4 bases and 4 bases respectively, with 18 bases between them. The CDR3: CASSSPLGGPYEQYF. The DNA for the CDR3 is TGTGCCAGCAGCTCCCCCTTAGGAGGCCCGTACGAGCAGTACTTC.

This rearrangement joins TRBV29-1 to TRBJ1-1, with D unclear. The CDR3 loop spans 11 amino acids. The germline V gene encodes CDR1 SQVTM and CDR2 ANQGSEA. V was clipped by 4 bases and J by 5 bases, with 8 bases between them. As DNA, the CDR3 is TGCAGCGTTGGAGAACAGACTGAAGCTTTCTTT. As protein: CSVGEQTEAFF.

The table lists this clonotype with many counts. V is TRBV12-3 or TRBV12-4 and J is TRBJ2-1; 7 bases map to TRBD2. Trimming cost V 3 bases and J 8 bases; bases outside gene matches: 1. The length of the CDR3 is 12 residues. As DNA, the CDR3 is TGTGCCAGCAGTTTCCGGGGGGATGAGCAGTTCTTC. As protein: CASSFRGDEQFF.

Written as DNA, the CDR3 is TGTGCCAGCCGGTGGGGGACTGAGCAGTTCTTC. Translating it yields CASRWGTEQFF. V usage is TRBV7-9 and J usage is TRBJ2-1; D may be TRBD1 or TRBD2 (5 bases each). Germline-derived CDR1 and CDR2 are SEHNR and FQNEAQ (reference sequence). There are 11 residues in the CDR3. V lost 8 bases and J lost 9, with 11 bases in between.

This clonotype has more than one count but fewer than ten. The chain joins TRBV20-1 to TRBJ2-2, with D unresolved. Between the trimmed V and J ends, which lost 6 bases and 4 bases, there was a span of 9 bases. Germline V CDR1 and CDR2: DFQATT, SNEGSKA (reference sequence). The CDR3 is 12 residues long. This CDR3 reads CSAIDITGELFF. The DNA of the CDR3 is TGCAGTGCCATCGATATCACCGGGGAGCTGTTTTTT.

The CDR3 here is CASSETAYEQYF. DNA for the CDR3: TGCGCCAGCAGTGAGACAGCATACGAGCAGTACTTC. V is TRBV10-2 and J is TRBJ2-7, with no clear D. Deletions cut 2 bases from V and 4 bases from J, with 6 bases between. The CDR3 extends over 12 amino acids. CDR1 WSHSY and CDR2 SAAADI come from the germline V gene.

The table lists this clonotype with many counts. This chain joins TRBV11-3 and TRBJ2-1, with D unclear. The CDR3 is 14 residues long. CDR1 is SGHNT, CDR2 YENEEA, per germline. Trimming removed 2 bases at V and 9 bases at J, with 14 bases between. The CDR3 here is CASSLTPGSSEQFF. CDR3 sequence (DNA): TGTGCCAGCAGCTTAACGCCGGGTTCAAGTGAGCAGTTCTTC.

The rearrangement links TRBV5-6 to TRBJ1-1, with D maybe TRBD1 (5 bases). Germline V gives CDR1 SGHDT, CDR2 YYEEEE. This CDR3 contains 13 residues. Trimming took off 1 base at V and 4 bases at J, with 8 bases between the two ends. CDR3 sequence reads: CASSLQGSTEAFF. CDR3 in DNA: TGTGCCAGCAGCTTGCAGGGTAGCACTGAAGCTTTCTTT.

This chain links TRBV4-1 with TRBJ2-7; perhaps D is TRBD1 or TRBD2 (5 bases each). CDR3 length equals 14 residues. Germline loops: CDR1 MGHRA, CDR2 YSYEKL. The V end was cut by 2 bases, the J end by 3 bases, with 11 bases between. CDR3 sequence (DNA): TGCGCCAGCAGCCAAAGACATGGGGGCTACGAGCAGTACTTC. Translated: CASSQRHGGYEQYF.

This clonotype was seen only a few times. CDR3: CASSGMGASGNTIYF. The CDR3 coding sequence is TGTGCCAGCAGCGGTATGGGGGCCTCTGGAAACACCATATATTTT. V and J are TRBV11-2 and TRBJ1-3; perhaps TRBD1 as D (6 bases). The germline gives CDR1 SGHAT, CDR2 FQNNGV. The CDR3 length is 15 residues. V lost 5 bases, J lost 0 bases, and 11 bases lay in between. Supplemented by reference TRBV11-2 and TRBJ1-3, the full variable domain reads EAGVAQSPRYKIIEKRQSVAFWCNPISGHATLYWYQQILGQGPKLLIQFQNNGVVDDSQLPKDRFSAERLKGVDSTLKIQPAKLEDSAVYLCASSGMGASGNTIYFGEGSWLTVV.

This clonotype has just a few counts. As DNA, the CDR3 is TGCGCCAGCAGCCAAGATGGCGGGGCTTTGGGGAACACTGAAGCTTTCTTT. Its translation: CASSQDGGALGNTEAFF. This chain links TRBV4-1 with TRBJ1-1, with D perhaps TRBD1 (5 bases). V was trimmed by 0 bases and J by 1 base, leaving 15 bases between them. The germline gives CDR1 MGHRA, CDR2 YSYEKL. The CDR3 length is 17 residues.

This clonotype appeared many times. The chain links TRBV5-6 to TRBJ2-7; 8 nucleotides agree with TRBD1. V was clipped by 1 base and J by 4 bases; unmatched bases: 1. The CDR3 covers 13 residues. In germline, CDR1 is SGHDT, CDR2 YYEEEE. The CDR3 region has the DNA TGTGCCAGCAGCTTGACAGGGGGGTACGAGCAGTACTTC. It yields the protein CASSLTGGYEQYF.